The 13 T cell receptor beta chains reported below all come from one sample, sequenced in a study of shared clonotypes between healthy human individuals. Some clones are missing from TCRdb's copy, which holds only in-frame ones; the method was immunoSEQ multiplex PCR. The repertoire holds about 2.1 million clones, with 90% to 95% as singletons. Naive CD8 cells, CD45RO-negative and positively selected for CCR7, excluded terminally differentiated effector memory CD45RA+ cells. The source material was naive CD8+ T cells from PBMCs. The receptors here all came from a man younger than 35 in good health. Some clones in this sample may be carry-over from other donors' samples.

CDR3 nucleotides: TGTGCCAGCAACCCTTACAGGGGGTACGAGCAGTACTTC. Protein sequence: CASNPYRGYEQYF. J is TRBJ2-7 and V is TRBV27; TRBD1 agrees at 8 bases. In germline, CDR1 is MNHEY, CDR2 SMNVEV (reference sequence). V gave up 7 bases and J gave up 4 bases; unmatched junction bases: 6. The CDR3 runs 13 residues.

CDR3 amino acids: CASGTSGTTYNEQFF. The CDR3 bases are TGTGCCAGTGGGACTAGCGGGACCACATACAATGAGCAGTTCTTC. The chain couples TRBV19 to TRBJ2-1; 13 positions match TRBD2. The trim removed 8 bases at V and 4 bases at J, leaving 5 bases unmatched. This CDR3 comprises 15 residues. Per germline, CDR1 LNHDA and CDR2 SQIVND (reference sequence).

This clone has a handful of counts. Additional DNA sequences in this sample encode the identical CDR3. Here the CDR3 DNA reads TGTGCCAGCAGTAGTGGACAGTCCTACGAGCAGTACTTC. Its protein product is CASSSGQSYEQYF. The chain links TRBV6-1 to TRBJ2-7; weak D call: TRBD1 (6 bases). The germline V and J ends were trimmed by 5 bases and 1 base, with 9 bases remaining between them. This CDR3 spans 13 amino acids. Germline-derived CDR1 and CDR2 are MNHNS and SASEGT.

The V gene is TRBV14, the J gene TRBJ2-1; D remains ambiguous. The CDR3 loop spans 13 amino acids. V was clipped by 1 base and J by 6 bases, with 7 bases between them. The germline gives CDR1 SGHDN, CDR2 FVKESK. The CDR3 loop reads CASSQGRGNEQFF. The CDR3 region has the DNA TGTGCCAGCAGCCAAGGTCGCGGCAATGAGCAGTTCTTC.

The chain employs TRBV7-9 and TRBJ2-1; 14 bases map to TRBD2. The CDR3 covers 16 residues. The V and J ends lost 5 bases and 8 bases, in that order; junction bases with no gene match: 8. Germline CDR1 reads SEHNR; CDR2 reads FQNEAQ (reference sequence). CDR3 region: CASSVRTSGRWDEQFF. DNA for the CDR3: TGTGCCAGCAGCGTCCGGACTAGCGGGAGGTGGGATGAGCAGTTCTTC.

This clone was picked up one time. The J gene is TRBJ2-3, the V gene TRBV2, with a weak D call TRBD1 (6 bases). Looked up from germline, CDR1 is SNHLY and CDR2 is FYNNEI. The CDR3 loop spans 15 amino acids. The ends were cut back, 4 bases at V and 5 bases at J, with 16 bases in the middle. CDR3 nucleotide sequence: TGTGCCAGCAGTGGGGGGCAGGGGCCTGTAGATACGCAGTATTTT. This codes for CASSGGQGPVDTQYF.

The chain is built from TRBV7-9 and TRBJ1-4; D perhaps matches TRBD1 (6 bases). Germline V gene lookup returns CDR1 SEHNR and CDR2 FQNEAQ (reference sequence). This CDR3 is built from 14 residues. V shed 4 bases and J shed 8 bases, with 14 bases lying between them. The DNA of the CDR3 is TGTGCCAGCAGCTCAAGGACAGATGACGAAAAACTGTTTTTT. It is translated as CASSSRTDDEKLFF.

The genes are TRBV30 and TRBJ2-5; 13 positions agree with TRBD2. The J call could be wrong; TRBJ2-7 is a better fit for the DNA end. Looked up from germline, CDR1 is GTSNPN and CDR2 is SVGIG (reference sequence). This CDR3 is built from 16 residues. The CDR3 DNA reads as TGTGCCTGGAGTGGACTAGCGGGAGGACTTTCCTACGAGCAGTACTTC. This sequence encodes CAWSGLAGGLSYEQYF.

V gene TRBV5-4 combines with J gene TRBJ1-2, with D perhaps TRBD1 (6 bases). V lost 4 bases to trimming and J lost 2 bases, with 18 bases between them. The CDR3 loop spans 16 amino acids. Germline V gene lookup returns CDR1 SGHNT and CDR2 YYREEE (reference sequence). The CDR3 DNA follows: TGTGCCAGCAGCGCAAAGGACAGTGTCGCGAACTATGGCTACACCTTC. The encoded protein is CASSAKDSVANYGYTF.

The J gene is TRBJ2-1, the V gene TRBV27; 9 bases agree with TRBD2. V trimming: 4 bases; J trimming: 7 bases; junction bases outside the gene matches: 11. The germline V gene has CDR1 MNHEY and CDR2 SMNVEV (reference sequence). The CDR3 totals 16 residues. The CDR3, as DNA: TGTGCCAGCAGTTCCCCGCGGCGGGAGGGTAGGAATGAGCAGTTCTTC. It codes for CASSSPRREGRNEQFF.

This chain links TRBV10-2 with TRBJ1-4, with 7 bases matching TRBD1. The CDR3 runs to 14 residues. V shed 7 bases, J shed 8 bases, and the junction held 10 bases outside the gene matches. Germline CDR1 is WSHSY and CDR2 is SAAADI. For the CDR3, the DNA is TGCGCCAGCACCGCCAGACAGGGCGGGGAAAAACTGTTTTTT. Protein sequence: CASTARQGGEKLFF.

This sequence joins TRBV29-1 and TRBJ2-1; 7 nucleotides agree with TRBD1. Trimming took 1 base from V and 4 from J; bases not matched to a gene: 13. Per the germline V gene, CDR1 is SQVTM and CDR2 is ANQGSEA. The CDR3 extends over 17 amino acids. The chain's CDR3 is CSVEALGQPKAYNEQFF. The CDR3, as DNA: TGCAGCGTTGAAGCTTTGGGACAGCCTAAAGCGTACAATGAGCAGTTCTTC.

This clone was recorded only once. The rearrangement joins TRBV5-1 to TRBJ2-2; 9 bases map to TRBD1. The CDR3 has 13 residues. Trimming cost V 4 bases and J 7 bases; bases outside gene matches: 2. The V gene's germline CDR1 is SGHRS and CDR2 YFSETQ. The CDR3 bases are TGCGCCAGCAGCGGGGACAGGGTCGGGGAGCTGTTTTTT. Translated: CASSGDRVGELFF.